The source of this T cell receptor (beta chain) is a study of blood T cell repertoires in COVID-19. The wider study: Spain, Italy and the United States supplied samples that represented acute and convalescent COVID-19.

As handled by the study authors: How many nucleated cells were present was estimated from reference gene primer amplification. The repertoire was sequenced with immunoSEQ multiplex PCR; TCRdb's copy has only in-frame clones and lacks some. The V and J calls and clone size were taken over from that table, and D and trimming were inferred from the DNA. The sample holds some 120,000 clones, 90% seen once. Followed longitudinally, the Seattle patients had been enrolled during active infection. This CDR3 contains 14 residues. Germline assignment: CDR1 MNHEY and CDR2 SVGEGT. V shed 4 bases and J shed 0 bases, with 10 bases lying between them.

This TCR was recovered from a man aged 55 to 70 with COVID-19, enrolled during active disease. The chain has TRBV6-2 or TRBV6-3 and TRBJ2-7, with D tentatively TRBD1 (6 bases). The sample taken for sequencing was peripheral blood. The CDR3 nucleotides are TGTGCCAGCAGTTTCGGGACATTCTCCTACGAGCAGTACTTC. Encoded protein: CASSFGTFSYEQYF.